The 8 T cell receptor beta chains presented below share a single source sample, sequenced in a study of blood T cell repertoires in COVID-19. Sequenced by immunoSEQ multiplex PCR; TCRdb stores in-frame clones only, minus some. The profile shows 18,000 or so clones, over 75% of them singletons. The source material was peripheral blood. The receptors were sampled from a man aged 40-55 years with active or convalescent COVID-19.

This sequence joins TRBV7-6 and TRBJ2-1; D is possibly TRBD1 (7 bases). Germline V gene data show CDR1 as SGHVS and CDR2 as FNYEAQ. The CDR3 spans 15 residues. The V end lost 4 bases, the J end lost 2 bases, and 12 bases lay between the germline ends. CDR3 residues: CASSSQGGPYNEQFF. The CDR3 DNA is TGTGCCAGCAGCTCTCAGGGGGGCCCCTACAATGAGCAGTTCTTC.

This sequence joins TRBV19 and TRBJ1-1; 8 bases map to TRBD1. The CDR3 is 15 amino acids. The junction had 5 bases not matched to a gene; V was cut back by 5 bases and J by 0 bases. Germline V gene data show CDR1 as LNHDA and CDR2 as SQIVND (reference sequence). The CDR3 sequence is CASSVRDRMNTEAFF. In nucleotides, the CDR3 is TGTGCCAGTAGTGTCCGGGACAGGATGAACACTGAAGCTTTCTTT.

The chain couples TRBV5-8 to TRBJ1-1; TRBD1 is a possible D gene (6 bases). Germline loops: CDR1 SGHTS, CDR2 YDEGEE. The V and J ends lost 0 bases and 6 bases respectively, with 9 bases between them. The CDR3 runs to 13 residues. CDR3 loop: CASSLVRGSEAFF. Written as DNA, the CDR3 is TGTGCCAGCAGCTTGGTCAGGGGCTCTGAAGCTTTCTTT.

This clone was picked up one time. The chain joins TRBV7-2 to TRBJ2-7, with no clear D. V lost 5 bases and J 1 base, leaving 9 bases between the germline ends. CDR3 length equals 13 residues. Germline values: CDR1 SGHTA, CDR2 FQGNSA. CDR3 protein: CASSPERSYEQYF. The CDR3 bases are TGTGCCAGCAGCCCCGAGAGATCCTACGAGCAGTACTTC.

This chain uses TRBV5-1 with TRBJ2-1, with 14 nucleotides matching TRBD2. This CDR3 contains 16 residues. V was pared by 3 bases and J by 9 bases, with 8 bases of the junction left unmatched. Germline CDR1 SGHRS, CDR2 YFSETQ. As DNA, the CDR3 is TGCGCCAGCAGCTCAGCAGGGACTAGCGGGGGAACTGAGCAGTTCTTC. Its translation: CASSSAGTSGGTEQFF.

This clone showed up just a few times. The V and J genes are TRBV21-1 and TRBJ1-5; the table calls TRBD1, which could not be checked here. TRBV21-1 is annotated as a pseudogene. This CDR3 spans 17 amino acids. Here the CDR3 DNA reads TGTGCCAGCAGCAAAGTAACCAGGGCCAAGGGCAATCAGCCCCAGCATTTT. This translates into CASSKVTRAKGNQPQHF.

The gene calls are TRBV13 and TRBJ1-1; TRBD1 might be the D (5 bases). Trimming shortened V by 2 bases and J by 5 bases, and 12 bases separated the two germline ends. The CDR3 length is 14 residues. Germline CDR1 is PRHDT and CDR2 is FYEKMQ (reference sequence). The CDR3 loop reads CASSLTWGGTEAFF. The CDR3 nucleotides are TGTGCCAGCAGCTTAACGTGGGGGGGGACTGAAGCTTTCTTT.

Only one count was recorded for this clone. Compared with germline, one end of the junction differs, possibly owing to a read error. The J gene is TRBJ1-1, the V gene TRBV7-9, with D maybe TRBD1 (6 bases). The CDR3 sequence is 14 residues long. CDR1 and CDR2 (germline): SEHNR, FQNEAQ (reference sequence). Here the CDR3 DNA reads TGTGCCAGCAGCTTTACAGGGCTGAACGCTGAAGCTTTCTTT. Amino acid sequence: CASSFTGLNAEAFF.